The T cell receptor (beta chain) under discussion was sequenced for a study of Graves' ophthalmopathy and Graves' hyperthyroidism. Regarding this clonotype: Its matching antigen is unknown. A read error is possible here, since a much larger clone lies one base away.

The germline CDR1 and CDR2 sequences are DFQATT and SNEGSKA (reference sequence). V lost 6 bases to trimming and J lost 7 bases, with 19 bases between them. CDR3 length equals 13 residues. For repertoire sequencing, the TCR beta CDR3 regions were amplified from RNA transcripts. The library came from an HTBI-primed first-round RT-PCR and a second-round multiplex PCR. TCRdb reanalysed the multiplex PCR reads using MiXCR and keeps one entry per CDR3 protein. Among about 500,000 distinct CDR3 sequences listed, under 45% were seen once. Overall study findings and caveats: Detected in blood as well were most expanded thyroid clonotypes with frequency above 0.001.

The origin of this receptor is an adult man with Graves' hyperthyroidism. Material for sequencing was peripheral blood or thyroid tissue (not recorded which). V and J are TRBV20-1 and TRBJ2-7; the D gene is possibly TRBD2 (6 bases). Written as DNA, the CDR3 is TGCAGTGCCCGGGGATGGGGGGATCGGGAGCAGTACTTC. Translating gives CSARGWGDREQYF.